Given below is one TCR beta chain in context. The antigen is unknown. The CDR3 runs 15 residues. In germline, CDR1 is SGHRS, CDR2 YFSETQ. J was trimmed by 3 bases and V by 3 bases; bases with no gene match: 1. This PCR relied on a set of 60 Vbeta primers and 13 Jbeta primers. The assay was immunoSEQ multiplex PCR, and TCRdb's table has in-frame clones only and misses some. The sample has some 170,000 clones; 75% to 85% are singletons. The sample originates from a study of cytomegalovirus exposure and HLA in healthy donors. Study information: Earlier, about 179 million T cells were analyzed, and 90 million to 120 million unique TCR beta sequences were found among them.

Study-wide findings and caveats: The sole available immune exposure information was CMV serostatus. Roughly uniform depth of sequencing across donors was assumed in presence/absence analyses. The authors later found most CMV-associated TCR beta chains appeared HLA-restricted.

Sequencing was done on a sample of PBMCs. The chain joins TRBV5-1 to TRBJ2-7, with 15 bases lining up with TRBD2. This TCR was recovered from a man between 45 and 60 years old in good health and CMV-seropositive. CDR3 in DNA: TGCGCCAGCAGCTCGGGACTAGCGGGAGGCTACGAGCAGTACTTC. Protein product: CASSSGLAGGYEQYF. Full variable domain (outside the CDR3, taken from reference TRBV5-1 and TRBJ2-7): KAGVTQTPRYLIKTRGQQVTLSCSPISGHRSVSWYQQTPGQGLQFLFEYFSETQRNKGNFPGRFSGRQFSNSRSEMNVSTLELGDSALYLCASSSGLAGGYEQYFGPGTRLTVT.